The clone carrying this T cell receptor beta chain was seen a handful of times. Its antigen is unidentified. V was shortened by 3 bases and J by 6 bases, with 20 bases between the two germline ends. The CDR3 is made up of 17 amino acids. This sample stems from a study of T cell repertoires in cytomegalovirus infection. Study observations and caveats: Summed public TCR beta family frequency identified CMV carriers bearing the relevant HLA. CMV-specific TCR beta clonotypes restricted by HLA-C dominated the ex vivo response.

In TCRdb, the reads were re-called with MiXCR into one record per CDR3 protein. Among some 200,000 distinct CDR3 sequences listed, around two fifths were seen once. This sequence was found in a human donor in good health (CMV status not recorded). Some clones in this sample may be carry-over from other donors' samples. The genes are TRBV12-3 or TRBV12-4 and TRBJ2-2, with D possibly being TRBD2 (6 bases). The source was CD8+ T cells from cultured PBMCs, collected from culture after CMV antigen stimulation. CDR3 DNA sequence: TGTGCCAGCAGTTTGAAACGGGAGTGGCGACATCCCGGGGAGCTGTTTTTT. This translates into CASSLKREWRHPGELFF.